This TCR beta chain was sequenced for a study of cytomegalovirus exposure and HLA in healthy donors (dated by TCRdb to 2016 to 2017). General notes on the study: According to a later analysis, one platform produced both the roughly 130 validation repertoires and the 550 to 800 repertoires of the first cohort. Besides the first cohort of roughly 700 subjects, a separate validation cohort made up of over a hundred different subjects was used. The study aimed to test whether cataloging public T cell receptors could reveal signatures of past pathogen exposure. To predict cytomegalovirus infection status, the study combined high-throughput TCR immunosequencing, statistical association of individual TCRs with disease status, and machine learning.

The donors belonged to the validation cohort of about 120 subjects, which was separate from the approximately 700-subject first cohort. With regard to this clone: The specificity of this receptor is unknown. No base quality information exists; no much larger clone differs at one position.

CDR1 and CDR2 are read off the germline V gene as MNHEY and SVGAGI. The CDR3 has 13 amino acids, counting the end cysteine and phenylalanine. This entry keeps only the CDR3 DNA: 39 bases, framed from base 1. Relative to germline, V is 6 bases shorter and J is 7 bases shorter, with 15 bases between their ends. Overall study outcomes, separate from this receptor: Most TCR sequences were observed very rarely across donors, whereas some public TCRs were present in many individuals. All 120 or so repertoires were used to score co-occurrence in the validation cohort in a later analysis, because that analysis had no HLA typing for the cohort. In a later analysis, TCRs clustered in the first cohort were found to also tend to co-occur in the roughly 130 validation repertoires, with about 93% of cluster scores above 0. Cytomegalovirus status was reported to be diagnosed by the classifier with high specificity and sensitivity in both the original and validation cohorts. It was suggested by the authors that the approach could potentially be generalized to other disease states and immunological phenotypes. The study gave a list of 150 to 200 TCR beta chains associated with cytomegalovirus. In vitro tests confirmed that a few of the cytomegalovirus-associated TCR beta chains recognize cytomegalovirus antigens.

The library was generated by the immunoSEQ multiplex PCR assay. Turning to the authors' computational methods: To diagnose cytomegalovirus status from the catalog of TCR beta chain sequences, a statistical classification framework was built. The source is immuneACCESS, and TCRdb retained only in-frame sequences with V and J called. Part of the clones is not carried over; for the studies checked, unresolved V genes explain less than half of this, and the remainder is unexplained. The DNA was the basis for D and trimming; V, J and clone size are from that table. The sample table lists under 200,000 clones, around 84% of them with a count of one. Roughly 6.5% of the sample is taken by the ten largest.

The rearranged chain carries TRBV6-5 and TRBJ1-2; the D gene cannot be resolved reliably. Sequencing input: PBMCs. This receptor was taken from a man aged 18 to 29 in good health and CMV-seropositive. DNA sequence: TGTGCCAGCAGACCTACCCGGGTCGGTGGCTACACCTTC. Its protein reads: CASRPTRVGGYTF.